The entry below gives a single TCR beta chain sequence along with its context. What it binds is unknown. Repertoires were generated with immunoSEQ multiplex PCR, while TCRdb's copy carries only in-frame clones and drops some. Found here are about 1.5 million clones, 95% to 99% of them singletons; the top ten hold about 0.45%. This sample is part of a study of shared clonotypes between healthy human individuals. Both subsets, CD45RA+ naive and CD45RA-negative memory, were split from the CD4+ cells. General study findings and limits: Tissue TCR repertoires likely differ from these blood-only repertoires. Unshared clonotypes carried lower generation probabilities than those common to all four donors.

Per germline, CDR1 MDHEN and CDR2 SYDVKM. The V segment lost 6 bases and the J segment 7 bases; nucleotides outside the gene matches: 17. The length of the CDR3 is 17 residues. The sequence came from a man aged 25-45 years in good health. The chain employs TRBV28 and TRBJ1-5; 8 bases are shared with TRBD1. The sample comprised naive CD4+ T cells sorted from blood. Subset: CD45RA+ positively selected. This CDR3 reads CASRGFSGTGNIQPQHF. Here the CDR3 DNA reads TGTGCCAGCAGGGGATTCTCCGGGACAGGAAATATCCAGCCCCAGCATTTT.